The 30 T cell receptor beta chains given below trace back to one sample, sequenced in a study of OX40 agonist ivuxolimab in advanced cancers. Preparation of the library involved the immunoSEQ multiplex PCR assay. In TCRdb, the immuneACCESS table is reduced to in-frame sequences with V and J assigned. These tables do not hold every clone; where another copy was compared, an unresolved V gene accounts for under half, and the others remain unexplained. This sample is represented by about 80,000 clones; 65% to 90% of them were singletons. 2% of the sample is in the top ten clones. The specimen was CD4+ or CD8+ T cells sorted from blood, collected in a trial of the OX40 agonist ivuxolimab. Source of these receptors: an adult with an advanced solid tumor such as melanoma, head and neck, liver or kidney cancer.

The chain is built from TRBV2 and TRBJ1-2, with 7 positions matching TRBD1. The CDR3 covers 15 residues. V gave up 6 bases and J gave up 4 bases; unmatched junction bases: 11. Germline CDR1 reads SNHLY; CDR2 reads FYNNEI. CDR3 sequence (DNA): TGTGCCAGCAGCCCTCAAGGAGGGGGCGGCTATGGCTACACCTTC. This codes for CASSPQGGGGYGYTF. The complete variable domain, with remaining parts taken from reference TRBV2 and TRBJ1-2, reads EPEVTQTPSHQVTQMGQEVILRCVPISNHLYFYWYRQILGQKVEFLVSFYNNEISEKSEIFDDQFSVERPDGSNFTLKIRSTKLEDSAMYFCASSPQGGGGYGYTFGSGTRLTVV.

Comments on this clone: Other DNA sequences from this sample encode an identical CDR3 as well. CDR3: CASRPGLSYNEQFF. The CDR3 region has the DNA TGTGCCAGCAGACCGGGACTATCCTACAATGAGCAGTTCTTC. The V gene is TRBV28, the J gene TRBJ2-1; 7 bases match TRBD2. Germline V gene data show CDR1 as MDHEN and CDR2 as SYDVKM. The V segment lost 6 bases and the J segment 1 base; nucleotides outside the gene matches: 3. The CDR3 runs 14 residues.

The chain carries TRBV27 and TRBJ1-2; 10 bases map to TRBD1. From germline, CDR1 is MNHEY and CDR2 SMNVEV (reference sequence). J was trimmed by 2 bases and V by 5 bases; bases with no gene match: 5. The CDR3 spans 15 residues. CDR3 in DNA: TGTGCCAGCAGTCGGACAGGGGGGGTCAACTATGGCTACACCTTC. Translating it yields CASSRTGGVNYGYTF.

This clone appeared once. The CDR3 DNA follows: TGTGCCAGCAGCTTACAGCCGGAGACCCAGTACTTC. Amino acid sequence: CASSLQPETQYF. The chain combines TRBV7-9 with TRBJ2-5; D not certain. This CDR3 spans 12 amino acids. The V end was cut by 2 bases, the J end by 5 bases, with 6 bases between. Germline CDR1 is SEHNR and CDR2 is FQNEAQ (reference sequence).

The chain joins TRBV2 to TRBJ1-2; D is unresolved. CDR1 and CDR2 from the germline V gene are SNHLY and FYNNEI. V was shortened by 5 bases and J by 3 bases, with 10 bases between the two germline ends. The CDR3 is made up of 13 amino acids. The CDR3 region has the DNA TGTGCCAGCAGTCCGACGGTGGACTATGGCTACACCTTC. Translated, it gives CASSPTVDYGYTF.

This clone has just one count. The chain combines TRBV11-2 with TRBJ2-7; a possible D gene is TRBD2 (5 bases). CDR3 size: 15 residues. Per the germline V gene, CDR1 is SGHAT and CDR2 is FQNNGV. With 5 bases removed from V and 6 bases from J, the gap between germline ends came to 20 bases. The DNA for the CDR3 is TGTGCCAGCAGCCCACGGGGTTGGGAGTCGGGCGAGCAGTACTTC. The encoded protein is CASSPRGWESGEQYF.

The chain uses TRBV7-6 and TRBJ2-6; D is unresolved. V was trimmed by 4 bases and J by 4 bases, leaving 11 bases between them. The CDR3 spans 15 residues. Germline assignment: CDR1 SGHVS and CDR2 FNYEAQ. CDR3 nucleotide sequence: TGTGCCAGCAGCTCCAGCACTCTCGGGGCCAACGTCCTGACTTTC. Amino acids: CASSSSTLGANVLTF.

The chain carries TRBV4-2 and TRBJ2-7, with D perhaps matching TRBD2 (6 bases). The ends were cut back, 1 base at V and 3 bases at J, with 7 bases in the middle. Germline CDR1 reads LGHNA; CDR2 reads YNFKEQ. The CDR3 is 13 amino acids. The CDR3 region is CASSQGGDYEQYF. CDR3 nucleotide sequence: TGTGCCAGCAGCCAAGGGGGGGACTACGAGCAGTACTTC.

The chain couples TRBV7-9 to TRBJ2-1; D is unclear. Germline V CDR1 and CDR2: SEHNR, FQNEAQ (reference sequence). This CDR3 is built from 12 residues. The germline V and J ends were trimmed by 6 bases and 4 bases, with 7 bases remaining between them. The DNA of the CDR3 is TGTGCCAGCAGTCGGGTTTACAATGAGCAGTTCTTC. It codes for CASSRVYNEQFF.

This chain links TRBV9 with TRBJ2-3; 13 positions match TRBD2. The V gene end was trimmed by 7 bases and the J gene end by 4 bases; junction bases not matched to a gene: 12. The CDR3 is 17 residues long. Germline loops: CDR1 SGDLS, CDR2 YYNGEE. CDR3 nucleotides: TGTGCCAGCTCCCGACTAGCGGGGGGCGCTGGGCCAGATACGCAGTATTTT. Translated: CASSRLAGGAGPDTQYF.

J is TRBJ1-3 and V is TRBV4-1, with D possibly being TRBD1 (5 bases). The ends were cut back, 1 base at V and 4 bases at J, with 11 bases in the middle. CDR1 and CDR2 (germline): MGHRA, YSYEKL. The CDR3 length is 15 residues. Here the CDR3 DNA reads TGCGCCAGCAGCCAAGTCGCCAGGGACGGAAACACCATATATTTT. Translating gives CASSQVARDGNTIYF.

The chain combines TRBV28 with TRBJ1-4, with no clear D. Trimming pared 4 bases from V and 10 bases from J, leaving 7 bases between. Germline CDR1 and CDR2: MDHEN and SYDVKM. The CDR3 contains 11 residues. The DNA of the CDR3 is TGTGCCAGCAGTTCCCCGGGAAAACTGTTTTTT. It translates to CASSSPGKLFF.

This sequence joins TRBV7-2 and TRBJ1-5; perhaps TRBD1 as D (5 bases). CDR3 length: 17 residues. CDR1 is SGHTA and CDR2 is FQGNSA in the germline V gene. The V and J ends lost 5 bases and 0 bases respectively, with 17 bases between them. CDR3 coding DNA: TGTGCCAGCAGCCTCGGGACCGACCGATATAGCAATCAGCCCCAGCATTTT. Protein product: CASSLGTDRYSNQPQHF.

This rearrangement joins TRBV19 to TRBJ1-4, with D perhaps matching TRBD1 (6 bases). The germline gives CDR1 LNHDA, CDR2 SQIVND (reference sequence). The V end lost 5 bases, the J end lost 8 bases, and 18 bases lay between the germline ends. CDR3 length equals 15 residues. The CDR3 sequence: CASSPRGAGVEKLFF. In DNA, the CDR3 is TGTGCCAGTAGTCCTAGAGGGGCAGGGGTCGAAAAACTGTTTTTT.

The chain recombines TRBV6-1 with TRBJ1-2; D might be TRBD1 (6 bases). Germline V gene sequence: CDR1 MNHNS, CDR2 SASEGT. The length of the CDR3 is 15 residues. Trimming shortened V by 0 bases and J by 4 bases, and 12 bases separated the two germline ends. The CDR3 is CASSEAVGQTYGYTF. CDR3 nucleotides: TGTGCCAGCAGTGAAGCGGTTGGACAGACCTATGGCTACACCTTC.

CDR3 residues: CASSVAGTSKETQYF. CDR3 in DNA: TGTGCCAGCAGCGTAGCTGGAACTAGTAAGGAGACCCAGTACTTC. The gene calls are TRBV9 and TRBJ2-5; D possibly corresponds to TRBD2 (5 bases). The germline V gene has CDR1 SGDLS and CDR2 YYNGEE. The CDR3 is 15 residues long. Trimming pared 0 bases from V and 5 bases from J, leaving 14 bases between.

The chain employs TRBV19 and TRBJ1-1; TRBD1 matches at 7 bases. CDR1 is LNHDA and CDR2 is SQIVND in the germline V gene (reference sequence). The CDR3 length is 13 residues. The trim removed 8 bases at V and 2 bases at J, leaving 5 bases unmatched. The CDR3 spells CASQDRPNTEAFF. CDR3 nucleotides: TGTGCCAGTCAGGACAGGCCTAACACTGAAGCTTTCTTT.

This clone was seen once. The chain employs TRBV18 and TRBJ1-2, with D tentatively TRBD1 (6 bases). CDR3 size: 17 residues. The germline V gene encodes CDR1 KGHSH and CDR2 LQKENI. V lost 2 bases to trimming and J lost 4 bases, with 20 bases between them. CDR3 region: CASSPSYVRGIRYGYTF. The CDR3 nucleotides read TGTGCCAGCTCACCATCGTACGTCAGGGGAATTCGCTATGGCTACACCTTC.

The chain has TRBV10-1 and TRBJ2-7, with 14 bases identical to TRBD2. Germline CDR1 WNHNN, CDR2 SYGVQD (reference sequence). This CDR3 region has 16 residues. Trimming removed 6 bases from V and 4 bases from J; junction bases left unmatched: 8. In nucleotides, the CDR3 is TGCGCCAGCAGCGATCCCGGGACTAGCGGGGGTTACGAGCAGTACTTC. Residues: CASSDPGTSGGYEQYF.

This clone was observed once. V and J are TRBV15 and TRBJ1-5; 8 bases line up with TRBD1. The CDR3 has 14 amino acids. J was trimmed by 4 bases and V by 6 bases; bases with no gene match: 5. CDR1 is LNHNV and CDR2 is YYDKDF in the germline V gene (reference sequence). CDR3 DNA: TGTGCCACCAGTCCGGACAGGGTTAATCAGCCCCAGCATTTT. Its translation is CATSPDRVNQPQHF.

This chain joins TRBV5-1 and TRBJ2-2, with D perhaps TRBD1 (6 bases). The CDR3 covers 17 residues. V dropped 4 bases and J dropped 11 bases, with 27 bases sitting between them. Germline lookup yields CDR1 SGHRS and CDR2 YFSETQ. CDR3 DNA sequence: TGCGCCAGCAGCAACCTGGACAGAGGGGAATACCGTTTTGAGCTGTTTTTT. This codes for CASSNLDRGEYRFELFF.

Here the CDR3 reads CASSMTGLQYNEQFF. DNA for the CDR3: TGCGCCAGCAGCATGACAGGACTACAATACAATGAGCAGTTCTTC. The chain combines TRBV5-1 with TRBJ2-1; D assignment may be TRBD1 or TRBD2 (6 bases each). Trimming stripped 4 bases from V and 4 bases from J, with 15 bases between. CDR1 is SGHRS, CDR2 YFSETQ, per germline. CDR3 length equals 15 residues.

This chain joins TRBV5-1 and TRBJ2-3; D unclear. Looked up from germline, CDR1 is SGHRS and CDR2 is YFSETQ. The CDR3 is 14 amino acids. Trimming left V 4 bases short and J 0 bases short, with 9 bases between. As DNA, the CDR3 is TGCGCCAGCAGCGTGGACGGGAGCACAGATACGCAGTATTTT. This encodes CASSVDGSTDTQYF.

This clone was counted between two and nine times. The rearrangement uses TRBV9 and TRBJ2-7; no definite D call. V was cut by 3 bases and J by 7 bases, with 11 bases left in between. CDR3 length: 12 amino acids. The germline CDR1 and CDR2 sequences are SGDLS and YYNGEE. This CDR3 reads CASSAVDGEQYF. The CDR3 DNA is TGTGCCAGCAGCGCCGTAGATGGGGAGCAGTACTTC.

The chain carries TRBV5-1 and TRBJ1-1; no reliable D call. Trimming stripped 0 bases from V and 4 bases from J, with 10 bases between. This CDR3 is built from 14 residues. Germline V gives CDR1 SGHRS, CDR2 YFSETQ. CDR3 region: CASSLDGMGTEAFF. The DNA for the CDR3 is TGCGCCAGCAGCTTGGATGGGATGGGCACTGAAGCTTTCTTT.

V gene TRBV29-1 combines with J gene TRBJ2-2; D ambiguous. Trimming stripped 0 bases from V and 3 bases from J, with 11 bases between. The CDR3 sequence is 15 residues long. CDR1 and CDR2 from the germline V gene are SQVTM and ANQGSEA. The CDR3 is CSVEDEPPDTGELFF. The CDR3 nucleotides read TGCAGCGTTGAAGATGAGCCGCCCGACACCGGGGAGCTGTTTTTT.

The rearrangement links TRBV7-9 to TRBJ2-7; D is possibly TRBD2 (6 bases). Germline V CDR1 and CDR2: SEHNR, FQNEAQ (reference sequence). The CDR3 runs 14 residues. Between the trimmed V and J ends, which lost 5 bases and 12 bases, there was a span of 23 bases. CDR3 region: CASSPTGTAANRYF. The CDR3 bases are TGTGCCAGCAGCCCAACCGGGACTGCCGCCAACCGGTACTTC. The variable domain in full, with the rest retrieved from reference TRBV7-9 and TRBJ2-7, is DTGVSQNPRHKITKRGQNVTFRCDPISEHNRLYWYRQTLGQGPEFLTYFQNEAQLEKSRLLSDRFSAERPKGSFSTLEIQRTEQGDSAMYLCASSPTGTAANRYFGPGTRLTVT.

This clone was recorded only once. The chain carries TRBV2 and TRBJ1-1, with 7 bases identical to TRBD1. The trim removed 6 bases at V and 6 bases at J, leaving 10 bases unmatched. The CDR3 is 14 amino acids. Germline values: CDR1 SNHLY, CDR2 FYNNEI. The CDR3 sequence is CASRGTENAPEAFF. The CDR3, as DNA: TGTGCCAGCAGGGGGACAGAGAACGCCCCTGAAGCTTTCTTT.

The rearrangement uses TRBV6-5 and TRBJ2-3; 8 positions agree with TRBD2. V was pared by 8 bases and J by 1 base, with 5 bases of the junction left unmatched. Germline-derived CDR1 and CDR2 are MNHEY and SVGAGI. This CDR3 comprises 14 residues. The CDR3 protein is CASYKAGGTDTQYF. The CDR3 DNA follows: TGTGCCAGCTACAAAGCGGGGGGCACAGATACGCAGTATTTT.

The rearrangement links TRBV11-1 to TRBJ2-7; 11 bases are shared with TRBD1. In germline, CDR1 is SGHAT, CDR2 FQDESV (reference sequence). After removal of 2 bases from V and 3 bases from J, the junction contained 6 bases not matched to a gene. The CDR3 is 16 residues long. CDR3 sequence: CASSLPPGQGGYEQYF. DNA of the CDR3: TGTGCCAGCAGCTTACCTCCGGGACAGGGGGGCTACGAGCAGTACTTC.